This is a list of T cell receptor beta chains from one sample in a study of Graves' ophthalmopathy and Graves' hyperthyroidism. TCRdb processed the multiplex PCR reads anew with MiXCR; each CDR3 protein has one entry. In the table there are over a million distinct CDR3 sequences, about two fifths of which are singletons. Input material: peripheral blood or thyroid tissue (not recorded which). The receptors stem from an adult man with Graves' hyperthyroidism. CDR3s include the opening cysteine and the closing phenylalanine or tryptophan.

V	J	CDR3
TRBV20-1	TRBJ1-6	CSANGDYNSPLHF
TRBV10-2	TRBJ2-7	CASRTVGDEQYF
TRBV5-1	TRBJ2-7	CASSLVGTKTYEQYF
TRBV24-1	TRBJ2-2	CATSDPGQSNTGELFF
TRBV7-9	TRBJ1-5	CASSLGWGRNQPQHF
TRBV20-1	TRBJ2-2	CSAIGGEGTGELFF
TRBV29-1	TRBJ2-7	CSVERGGRGGVYEQYF
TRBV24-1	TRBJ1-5	CATSDSQGAQPQHF
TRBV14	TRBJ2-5	CASSQKRGETQYF
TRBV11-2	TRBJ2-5	CASSLSPREETQYF
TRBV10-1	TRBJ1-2	CASSVANYGYTF
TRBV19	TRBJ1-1	CASSGYGATALNTEAFF
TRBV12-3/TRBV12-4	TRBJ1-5	CASTDRVFGRNQPQHF
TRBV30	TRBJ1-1	CAWSVGVAYEAFF
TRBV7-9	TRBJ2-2	CASSFTENTGELFF
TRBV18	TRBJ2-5	CASSPKTSAETQYF
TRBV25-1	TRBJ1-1	CASSEVDSVTEAFF
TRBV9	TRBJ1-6	CASSQVLTGDWNSPLHF
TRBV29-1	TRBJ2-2	CSVEGQVGTGELFF
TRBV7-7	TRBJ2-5	CASSSTGGIETQYF
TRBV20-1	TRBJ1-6	CSAMTGTGNSPLHF
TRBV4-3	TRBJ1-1	CASSREQGRAEAFF
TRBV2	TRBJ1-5	CASSLATDGNQPQHF
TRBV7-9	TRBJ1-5	CASSSGGSSLGNQPQHF
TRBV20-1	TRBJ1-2	CSARERSGGRGYTF
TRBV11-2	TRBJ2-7	CASSSQRLKEQYF
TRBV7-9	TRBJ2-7	CASSQTLAASYEQYF
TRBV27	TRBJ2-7	CASGTSGSVTTVQYF
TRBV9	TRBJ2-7	CASSDGPSGGTYEQYF
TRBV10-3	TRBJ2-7	CAISDRGGYEQYF
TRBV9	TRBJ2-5	CASSLDGSQETQYF
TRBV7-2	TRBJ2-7	CASSQGLGQDAYEQYF
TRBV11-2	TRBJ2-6	CASVPRGTGISGANVLTF
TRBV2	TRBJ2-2	CASRGLVSTGELFF
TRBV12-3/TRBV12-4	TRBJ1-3	CASGQDSGNTIYF
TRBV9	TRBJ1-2	CASSVEGWRGYTF
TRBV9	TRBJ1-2	CASSAGDSSYGYTF
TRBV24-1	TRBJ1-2	CATSDATGLYGYTF
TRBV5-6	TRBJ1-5	CASSLGAGIGNQPQHF
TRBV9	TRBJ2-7	CASSVGRNAGEQYF
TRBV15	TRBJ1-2	CATSLVGDSLLNYGYTF
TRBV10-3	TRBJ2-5	CAISEPGGGETQYF
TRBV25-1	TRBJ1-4	CASSDPTGTATNEKLFF
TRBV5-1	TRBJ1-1	CASSPDSRGEAFF
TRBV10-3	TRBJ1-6	CATRRISYNSPLHF
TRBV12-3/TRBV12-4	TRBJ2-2	CASSPDGTGSGGELFF
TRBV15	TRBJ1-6	CATSRTNNSPLHF
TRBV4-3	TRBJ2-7	CASSQDEAGQNEQYF
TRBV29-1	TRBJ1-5	CSVEDETGKAQHF
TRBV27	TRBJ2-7	CASSFLGQGEQYF
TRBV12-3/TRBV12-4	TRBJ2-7	CASQVGGSSYEQYF
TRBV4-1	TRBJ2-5	CASSQDQTLQEAQYF